This T cell receptor beta chain emerged from a study of beta chain features in type 1 diabetes (dated by TCRdb to 2017 to 2018). Study-wide context: Mean age, gender distribution, total cell number and subset yield did not differ between patients and healthy donors. Across all samples, about 110 million sorted cells were examined, and cell number per subset correlated strongly with RNA yield. The study compared TCRB repertoires of sorted circulating CD4+ T cell subsets between recently diagnosed type 1 diabetes patients and matched healthy donors. Regulatory and stem cell-like memory subsets were isolated from only 8 patients and 8 healthy donors, whereas naive and central memory subsets came from all 30 or so donors. General study outcomes and caveats: Fewer insertions and more nucleotide deletions at VDJ recombination sites were observed in patients with type 1 diabetes, implying thymic rearrangement abnormalities. Type 1 diabetes patients showed a moderate but significant shortening of TCRB CDR3 length in all four CD4+ subsets. Only small numbers of individuals were included in the HLA sub-analyses, which left unresolved whether HLA type had any influence on TCRB rearrangement. The naive, central memory and regulatory TCRB repertoires appeared to resemble one another more closely among patients than among healthy donors. Shorter templates might be favored by PCR, yet because patient and control samples were amplified and corrected together, any such skew would affect both groups equally. Because cDNA was sequenced instead of genomic DNA, highly expressing activated cells could be over-represented, though the groups showed no difference in activation or CD3 levels.

From each donor, a single peripheral blood sample of roughly 0.11 L on average was drawn into heparinised tubes. Naive, central memory, regulatory and stem cell-like memory CD4+ T cells were sorted on a BD FACSAria II using a panel including CD45RO, CCR7, CD25, CD127, CD95 and CD27. Every sorted population had a purity above 98%. PBMCs were isolated immediately by Lymphoprep density gradient centrifugation and stained directly without culture. So that batch effects would be minimized, each experiment stained and sorted samples in pairs, pairing one healthy donor with one patient. All of the isolated RNA was reverse transcribed with the High Capacity cDNA Reverse Transcription Kit, so expressed TCRB transcripts were sequenced. Deep immunoSEQ sequencing was performed on naive, central memory and regulatory T cell samples, with an average of roughly 3.5 million total reads per sample. Sorted cells were lysed in RLT buffer and RNA was extracted with DNase-treated RNeasy Micro or Mini kits, depending on cell number. Each cell subset was processed on its own to prevent cross-contamination, while patient and healthy donor samples were processed together. The immunoSEQ multiplex PCR was used to amplify TCRB sequences from cDNA, generating 87-bp fragments that spanned the CDR3 region. Sequencing of the amplicons was performed on the Illumina HiSeq platform. Per the original workflow: PCR bias was computationally corrected using synthetic template baselines, reads within Hamming distance 2 were collapsed, and singletons that could not be merged were discarded. Reads were aligned to IMGT to assign V, D and J genes, CDR3 length, and insertions or deletions at six rearrangement sites. Within each subset, clonotype counts were normalized to the number of sorted cells before true diversity and Gini coefficients were calculated with the tcR R package. The overlap coefficient, calculated on TCRB nucleotide sequences, was used to quantify repertoire sharing. TCRdb holds this immuneACCESS table with in-frame rearrangements only. Some clones are missing; in checked studies, unresolved V genes explain under half, and the rest has no known cause. Clone size and the V and J calls come from that table; the DNA yielded D and trimming. The sample profile shows fewer than 110,000 clones; 28% of them were found once. Clones ranked in the top ten supply around 0.5% of the sample.

V lost 0 bases and J lost 0 bases; the stretch between them is 20 bases long. The cysteine opens and the phenylalanine closes a CDR3 of 19 amino acids. Only CDR3 DNA is held: 57 bases, read in frame from base 1. This clone has only a few counts. Its antigen is not yet known. Base qualities are not provided; no much larger clone lies one nucleotide away. This receptor was taken from a woman between 18 and 29 years old with type 1 diabetes. Sequencing was carried out using central memory CD4+ T cells from blood. This sequence uses TRBV23-1 and TRBJ1-2; D gene: possibly TRBD1, on 5 matching bases. Being an ORF, TRBV23-1 has a function that is uncertain. The encoded CDR3 is CASSQSGPQGRVPNYGYTF. The nucleotide sequence is TGCGCCAGCAGTCAATCTGGGCCCCAGGGTAGGGTACCTAACTATGGCTACACCTTC.